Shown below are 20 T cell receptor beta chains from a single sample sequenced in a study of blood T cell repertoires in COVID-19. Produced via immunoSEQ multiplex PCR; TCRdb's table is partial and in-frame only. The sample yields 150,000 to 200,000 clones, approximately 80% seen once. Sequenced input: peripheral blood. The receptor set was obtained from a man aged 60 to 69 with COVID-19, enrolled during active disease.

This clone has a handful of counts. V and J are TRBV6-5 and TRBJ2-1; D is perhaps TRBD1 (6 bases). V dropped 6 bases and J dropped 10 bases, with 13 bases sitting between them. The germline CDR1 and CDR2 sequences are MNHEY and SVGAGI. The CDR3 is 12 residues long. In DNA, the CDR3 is TGTGCCAGCAGCTCCCCCGGGACAGAGCAGTTCTTC. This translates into CASSSPGTEQFF.

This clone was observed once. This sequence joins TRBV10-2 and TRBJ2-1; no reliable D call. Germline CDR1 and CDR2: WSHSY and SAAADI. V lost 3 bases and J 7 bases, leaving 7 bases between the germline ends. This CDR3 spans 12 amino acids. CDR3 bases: TGCGCCAGCAGTGAAACGGGTAATGAGCAGTTCTTC. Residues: CASSETGNEQFF.

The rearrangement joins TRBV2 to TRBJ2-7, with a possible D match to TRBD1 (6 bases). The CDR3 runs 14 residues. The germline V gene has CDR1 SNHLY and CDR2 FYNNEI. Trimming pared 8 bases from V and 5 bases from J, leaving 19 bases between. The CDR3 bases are TGTGCCAGCGTCTACGCCGGACAGTTGGACGAGCAGTACTTC. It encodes CASVYAGQLDEQYF. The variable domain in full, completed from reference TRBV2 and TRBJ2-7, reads EPEVTQTPSHQVTQMGQEVILRCVPISNHLYFYWYRQILGQKVEFLVSFYNNEISEKSEIFDDQFSVERPDGSNFTLKIRSTKLEDSAMYFCASVYAGQLDEQYFGPGTRLTVT.

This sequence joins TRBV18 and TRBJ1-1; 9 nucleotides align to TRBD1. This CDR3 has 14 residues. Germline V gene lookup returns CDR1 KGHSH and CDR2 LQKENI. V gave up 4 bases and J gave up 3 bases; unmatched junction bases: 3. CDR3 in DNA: TGTGCCAGCTCACTGAACAGGGGGCACACTGAAGCTTTCTTT. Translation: CASSLNRGHTEAFF.

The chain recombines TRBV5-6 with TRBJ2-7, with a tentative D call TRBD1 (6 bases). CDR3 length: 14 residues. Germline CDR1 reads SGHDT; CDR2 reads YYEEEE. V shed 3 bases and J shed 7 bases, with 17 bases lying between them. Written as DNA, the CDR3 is TGTGCCAGCAGCTCCCCAGGGGCCACCCCTGAGCAGTACTTC. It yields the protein CASSSPGATPEQYF.

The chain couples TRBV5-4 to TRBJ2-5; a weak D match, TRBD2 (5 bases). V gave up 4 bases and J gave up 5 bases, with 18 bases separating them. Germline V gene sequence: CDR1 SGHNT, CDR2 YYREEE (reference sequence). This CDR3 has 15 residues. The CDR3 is CASSTRRPTGETQYF. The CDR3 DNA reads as TGTGCCAGCAGCACCCGACGGCCAACGGGGGAGACCCAGTACTTC.

The CDR3 loop reads CASSRDSSGNTIYF. The CDR3 DNA sequence: TGTGCCAGCAGCCGGGACAGCTCTGGAAACACCATATATTTT. V is TRBV7-2 and J is TRBJ1-3; 7 bases align to TRBD1. J was trimmed by 0 bases and V by 5 bases; bases with no gene match: 1. The CDR3 runs to 14 residues. Germline CDR1 and CDR2: SGHTA and FQGNSA.

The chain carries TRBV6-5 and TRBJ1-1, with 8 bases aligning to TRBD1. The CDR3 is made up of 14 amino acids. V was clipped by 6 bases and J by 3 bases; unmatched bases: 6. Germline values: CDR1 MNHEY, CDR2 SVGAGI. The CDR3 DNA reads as TGTGCCAGCAGCTCGGACAGGGTAGACACTGAAGCTTTCTTT. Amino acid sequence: CASSSDRVDTEAFF.

CDR3 nucleotides: TGCGCCAGCAGCCAGATAGGAGGACAGTACAGCACAGATACGCAGTATTTT. Residues: CASSQIGGQYSTDTQYF. This chain connects TRBV4-1 to TRBJ2-3, with a weak D call TRBD1 (6 bases). The CDR3 consists of 17 residues. Trimming took off 3 bases at V and 0 bases at J, with 16 bases between the two ends. Germline V CDR1 and CDR2: MGHRA, YSYEKL.

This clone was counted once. This CDR3 reads CASRYSNQPQHF. The CDR3, as DNA: TGTGCCAGCAGGTATAGCAATCAGCCCCAGCATTTT. This chain links TRBV28 with TRBJ1-5, with D unclear. V lost 6 bases, J lost 0 bases, and 3 bases lay in between. This CDR3 spans 12 amino acids. CDR1 MDHEN and CDR2 SYDVKM come from the germline V gene.

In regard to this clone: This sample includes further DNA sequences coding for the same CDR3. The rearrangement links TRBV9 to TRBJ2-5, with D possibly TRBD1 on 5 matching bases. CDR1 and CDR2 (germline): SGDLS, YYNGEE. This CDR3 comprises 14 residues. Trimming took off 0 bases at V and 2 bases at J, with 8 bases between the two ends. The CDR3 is CASSVGTTQETQYF. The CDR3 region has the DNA TGTGCCAGCAGCGTAGGGACAACGCAAGAGACCCAGTACTTC.

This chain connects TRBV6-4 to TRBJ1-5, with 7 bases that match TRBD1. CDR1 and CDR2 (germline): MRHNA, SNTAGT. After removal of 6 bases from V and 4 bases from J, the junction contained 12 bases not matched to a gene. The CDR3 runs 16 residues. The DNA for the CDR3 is TGTGCCAGCAGGACAATAACGGGACAGCTAAATCAGCCCCAGCATTTT. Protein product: CASRTITGQLNQPQHF.

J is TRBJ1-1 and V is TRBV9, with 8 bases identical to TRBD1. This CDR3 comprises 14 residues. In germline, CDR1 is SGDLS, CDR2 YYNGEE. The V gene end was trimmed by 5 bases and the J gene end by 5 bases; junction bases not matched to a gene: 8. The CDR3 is CASSQTQGATEAFF. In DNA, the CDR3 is TGTGCCAGCAGTCAAACCCAGGGGGCGACTGAAGCTTTCTTT. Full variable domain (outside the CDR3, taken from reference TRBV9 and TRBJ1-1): DSGVTQTPKHLITATGQRVTLRCSPRSGDLSVYWYQQSLDQGLQFLIQYYNGEERAKGNILERFSAQQFPDLHSELNLSSLELGDSALYFCASSQTQGATEAFFGQGTRLTVV.

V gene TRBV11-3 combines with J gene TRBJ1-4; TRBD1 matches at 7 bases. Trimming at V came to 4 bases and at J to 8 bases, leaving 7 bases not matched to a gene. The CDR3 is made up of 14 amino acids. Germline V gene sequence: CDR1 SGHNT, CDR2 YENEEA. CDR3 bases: TGTGCCAGCAGCTCCCTTGACAGGGAGGAAAAACTGTTTTTT. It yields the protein CASSSLDREEKLFF.

The DNA for the CDR3 is TGTGCCAGCAGCTTAGCGCAGTGGAATGAGGAGGCTGAAGCTTTCTTT. Translated: CASSLAQWNEEAEAFF. The chain combines TRBV7-9 with TRBJ1-1; D remains ambiguous. The CDR3 runs to 16 residues. The germline V gene encodes CDR1 SEHNR and CDR2 FQNEAQ (reference sequence). V lost 0 bases to trimming and J lost 6 bases, with 17 bases between them.

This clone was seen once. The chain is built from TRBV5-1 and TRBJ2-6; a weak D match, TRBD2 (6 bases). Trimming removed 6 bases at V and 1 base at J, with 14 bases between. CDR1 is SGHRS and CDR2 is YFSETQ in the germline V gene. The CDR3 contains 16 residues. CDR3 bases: TGCGCCAGCACTTTCAGGGAGGTATCTGGGGCCAACGTCCTGACTTTC. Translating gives CASTFREVSGANVLTF.

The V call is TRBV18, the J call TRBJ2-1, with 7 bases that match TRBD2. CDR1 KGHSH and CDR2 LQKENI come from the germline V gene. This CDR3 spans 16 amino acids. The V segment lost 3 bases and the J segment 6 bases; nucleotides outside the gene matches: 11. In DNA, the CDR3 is TGTGCCAGCTCACCCCGACTCGGGGGGTTGGGCAATGAGCAGTTCTTC. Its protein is CASSPRLGGLGNEQFF.

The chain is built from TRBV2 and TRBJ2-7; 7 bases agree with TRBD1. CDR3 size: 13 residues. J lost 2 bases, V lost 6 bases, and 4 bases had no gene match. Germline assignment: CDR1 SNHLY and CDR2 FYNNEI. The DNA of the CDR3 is TGTGCCAGCAGCGGGGACAGACCCTACGAGCAGTACTTC. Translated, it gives CASSGDRPYEQYF.

CDR3 amino acids: CASSLTGVNHEQYF. CDR3 coding DNA: TGTGCCAGCAGCCTGACAGGGGTTAACCACGAGCAGTACTTC. The chain links TRBV7-2 to TRBJ2-7; 8 bases align to TRBD1. Germline V CDR1 and CDR2: SGHTA, FQGNSA. Germline trimming cut 5 bases from V and 5 bases from J; bases unmatched to any gene: 8. The CDR3 extends over 14 amino acids.

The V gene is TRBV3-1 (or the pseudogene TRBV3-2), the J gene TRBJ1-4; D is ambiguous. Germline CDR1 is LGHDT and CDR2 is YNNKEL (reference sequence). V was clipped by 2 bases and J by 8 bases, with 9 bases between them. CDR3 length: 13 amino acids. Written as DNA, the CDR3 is TGTGCCAGCAGCCAATTTCACGGGGAAAAACTGTTTTTT. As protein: CASSQFHGEKLFF.